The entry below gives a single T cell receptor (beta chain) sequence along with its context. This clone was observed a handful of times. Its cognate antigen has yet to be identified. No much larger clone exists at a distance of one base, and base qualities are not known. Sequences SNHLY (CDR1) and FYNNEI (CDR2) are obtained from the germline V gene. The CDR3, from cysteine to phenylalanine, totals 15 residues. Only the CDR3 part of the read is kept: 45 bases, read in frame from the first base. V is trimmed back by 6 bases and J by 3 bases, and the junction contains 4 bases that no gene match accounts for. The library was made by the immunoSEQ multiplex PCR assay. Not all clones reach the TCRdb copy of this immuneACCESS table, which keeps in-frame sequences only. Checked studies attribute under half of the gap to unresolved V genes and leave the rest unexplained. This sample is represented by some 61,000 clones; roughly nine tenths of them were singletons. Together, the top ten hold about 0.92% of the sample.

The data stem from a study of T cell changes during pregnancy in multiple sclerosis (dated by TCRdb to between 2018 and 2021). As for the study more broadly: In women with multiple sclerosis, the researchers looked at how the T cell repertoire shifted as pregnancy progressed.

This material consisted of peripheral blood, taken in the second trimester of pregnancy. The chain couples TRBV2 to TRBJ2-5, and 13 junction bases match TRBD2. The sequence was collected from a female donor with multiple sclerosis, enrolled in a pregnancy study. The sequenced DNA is TGTGCCAGCAGCCGAGGACTAGCGGGGGAAGAGACCCAGTACTTC. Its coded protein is CASSRGLAGEETQYF.